This paragraph reports one T cell receptor (beta chain). The antigen it recognizes is unknown. The sample holds no much larger clone one base away, and base qualities are not on file. The donors were healthy, HIV-negative adults who had no recently reported acute infections or vaccinations. All donors were Caucasian adults living in Nashville, Tennessee, USA. CD4+ T cells were enriched by magnetic negative selection, after which naive cells were positively selected on CD45RA and the negative fraction was taken as the memory subset. Blood was collected by leukapheresis, and PBMCs were isolated by Ficoll-Histopaque density gradient centrifugation and then cryopreserved in liquid nitrogen vapor phase. Analytical flow cytometry was used to check the purity and quantity of every magnetically sorted T cell population. From each sorted fraction, genomic DNA was isolated and quantified by UV absorbance on a Nanodrop 2000c.

These data come from a study of shared clonotypes between healthy human individuals (dated by TCRdb to about 2020). Broadly, across the study: The cohort included a few men and a couple of women between 18 and 49 years of age. To estimate repertoire size and how much clonotype sharing occurs between individuals, the study deeply sequenced the blood TCR repertoires of 4 to 6 healthy adults. Each donor's leukapheresis produced roughly between roughly 0.85 and 9.5 billion PBMCs. To increase sequencing depth and limit assay-specific biases, TCR repertoire library preparation and sequencing were carried out by different laboratories using diverse techniques. For each donor, three plates each were used for CD4 naive and CD4 memory, two plates were used for CD8 naive, and one plate was used for CD8 memory.

Broader findings and caveats from the paper: Incomplete sequencing was indicated by rarefaction of sorted-subset datasets, despite the large sequencing depth. Because the study included only a small number of donors, the genetic and exposure-history diversity represented was limited. When four donors were compared, the shared fraction of clonotypes was roughly 4.8% for naive CD4, roughly 3.4% for naive CD8, 2.3% for memory CD4, and approximately 0.4% for memory CD8. Estimated clonotype richness was generally larger for naive than for memory subsets. Compared with non-shared clonotypes, the clonotypes found in all four sorted-subset donors had higher generation probabilities. Based on pairwise subsampling, the degree of clonotype sharing among donors was expected to be affected by sequencing depth. Only blood was sampled, and tissue TCR repertoires likely differ from those in blood.

The CDR3 runs 14 residues from the cysteine to the phenylalanine. Only the CDR3 DNA is retained, 42 bases long and in frame from the first base. Trimming takes 0 bases off V and 8 bases off J; junction bases not matched to a gene: 3. The CDR1 and CDR2 encoded by the germline V gene are ENHRY and SYGVKD. Using the deep immunoSEQ assay, multiplex PCR amplified TCR CDR3 regions from genomic DNA. Extracted genomic DNA from each cell subset was distributed evenly across all wells of several immunoSEQ 96-well plates, and each plate was treated as a replicate. For sorted subsets, 200 ng of genomic DNA, equivalent to tens of thousands of T cell genomes, went into each replicate PCR. Purified libraries were measured with a Qubit 3.0 fluorometer, size-checked on a Bioanalyzer 2100, and measured again with the KAPA Library Quantification kit. Every immunoSEQ 96-well plate was sequenced on a dedicated single-read 150-cycle Illumina NextSeq 550 flow cell. In the original analysis: The immunoSEQ output contained only junctional sequences without quality scores, so filtering could not match that applied to full-length reads. To assign V/J genes and CDR3, sequences were annotated against IMGT germline references using PyIR, a Python wrapper for IgBLAST v1.9. Reads were removed for weak V/J assignments (E-value above 1e-6), missing CDR3, stop codons, out-of-frame junctions, or ambiguous translated residues. V3J clonotypes were defined by identical inferred V gene, J gene, and CDR3 amino acid sequence. The percentage overlap between two repertoires was calculated by dividing the number of shared unique clonotypes by the size of the smaller repertoire. Richness of each repertoire was evaluated using RTK rarefaction, the Chao1 estimator, and Recon v2.1 estimates of unobserved clonotypes. OLGA was used to compute generation probabilities for all TCRbeta clonotypes that the gDNA method yielded from several donors. Here the immuneACCESS table is served through TCRdb, limited to in-frame sequences with V and J called. Missing clones are a known gap in these copies; in checked studies unresolved V genes cover under half, and the rest lacks a known reason. The D gene and trimming were derived from the DNA, and the V and J assignments and clone size from that table. This sample has roughly 2 million clones in its table, and approximately 94% of those were observed once. 0.1% to 0.15% of the sample is taken by the ten largest.

The rearrangement combines TRBV10-3 with TRBJ1-4; 7 bases in the junction line up with TRBD1. This TCR was sampled from a man aged 18 to 30 in good health. What was sequenced was naive CD4+ T cells sorted from blood. The intended sense of this specimen's cell subset or site label: CD45RA+ positively selected. The CDR3 protein sequence reads: CAISESGQPEKLFF. The DNA sequence follows: TGTGCCATCAGTGAGTCGGGACAGCCAGAAAAACTGTTTTTT.